The sequence of this T cell receptor beta chain was determined in a study of blood T cells in healthy people across ages (dated by TCRdb to 2015 to 2017). Context from the whole study: In model experiments, template switching captured about one uniquely barcoded TCR beta cDNA molecule for every two T cells. Age-related changes in TCR beta repertoire diversity were measured in the study by deep sequencing normalized with unique cDNA molecular identifiers. The donors were split into four age groups: young (average about 15 years), middle-aged (nearly 40), aged (around 67) and long-lived (under 85). For two donors (one aged 18 to 30 and one aged 80 or older), the study analyzed two additional independent replicas of 1 million unique cDNA reads from the same blood draw. To avoid experimental bias, donors of different ages were randomly spread across the sequencing lanes.

Only a few counts were recorded for this clonotype. The target of this receptor is not known. No clone much larger than this one lies a single base away; base qualities are absent. Paper-wide results and their limitations: The CMV infection status of donors was not known, potentially confounding age-related changes in expanded clonotypes. Observed TCR beta diversity per million T cells fell roughly linearly with age, and a significant reduction was already apparent by age about 38. Estimates of total diversity based on one million sequenced T cells were considered lower bounds and underestimates. Conclusive comparison of naive and antigen-experienced compartments was prevented by the profiling of bulk unsorted PBMCs. The percentage of naive T cells measured by flow cytometry correlated strongly with observed TCR beta diversity. Compared with the aged group, the long-lived group had more naive CD4+ T cells, fewer expanded clones and increased TCR diversity, a pattern suggesting age selection.

The CDR3 spans 14 residues, from the cysteine through the phenylalanine. Left in the record is the CDR3 DNA by itself, 42 bases read in frame from the first base. Taken from the germline V gene, the CDR1 and CDR2 loops are MDHEN and SYDVKM. The germline ends are 14 bases apart after V is trimmed by 6 bases and J by 5 bases. Libraries were prepared through 5' RACE. These reads were obtained on an Illumina HiSeq 2500. A second about 6 to 11 cycle PCR used a sample-barcoded 5' primer and a J-beta primer mix. A unique molecular identifier was introduced onto each TCR beta cDNA molecule by a template-switch 5' adaptor carrying 12 random nucleotides. Each sample yielded at least 2.5 million CDR3-containing paired-end reads. The Mint cDNA synthesis kit, primed by a TRBC-specific oligonucleotide, was used to synthesize first-strand cDNA from all RNA. Following uracil-DNA glycosylase treatment, a first 18-cycle PCR with universal primers M1SS and BC2_uni_R was performed on all cDNA. The source study handled its data this way. For normalization, 1 million high-quality reads were randomly selected from each sample, with every read carrying a distinct molecular identifier. Reads sharing molecular identifiers were discarded rather than binned into consensus sequences. CDR3 identification, clonotype clustering and error correction used MiTCR with a Q25 quality threshold and the strictest error-elimination algorithm. Lower-bound total TCR beta diversity was estimated with a nonparametric unseen species model using Euler transformation. Clones were called with MiXCR by TCRdb after fastp trimmed the public reads at Q25, and only in-frame beta chains were retained. CDR3 protein duplicates are merged, each entry listing the most common genes and DNA. TCRdb's processing, not the authors' own work, is the source of the V and J calls. Within this sample are more than 650,000 distinct CDR3 sequences, with 22% of them counted one time only. About 22% of the sample is taken by the ten largest.

The donors were roughly 39 Caucasian individuals from Russia, aged roughly 6 to 95 years, who were systemically healthy. Each donor gave 8 to 10 milliliters of peripheral blood, drawn into EDTA-treated Vacutainer tubes. Ficoll-Paque density-gradient centrifugation was used to isolate PBMCs, with at least 6 million per sample. Total RNA was extracted from PBMCs with Trizol reagent, with at least 5.5 micrograms obtained per sample. Naive CD45RAhigh/CD27high T cell percentages were measured by flow cytometry on a PBMC aliquot from every donor. This TCR came from a man aged 65-85 years in good health. The sample was blood. Recombination joined TRBV28 with TRBJ1-5; the D gene is not confidently resolved. The sequenced DNA is TGTGCCAGCAGATCCCCGGGAGAGGATCAGCCCCAGCATTTT. Translated, it gives CASRSPGEDQPQHF.